These 19 T cell receptor beta chains originate from one sample sequenced in a study of CD8+ T cells in alopecia areata. Following RNA extraction, reverse transcription yielded cDNA that acted as the sequencing template. Data came from immunoSEQ multiplex PCR; TCRdb stores just in-frame clones and leaves some out. The table shows about 120,000 clones, with about 49% occurring only once. The specimen comprised CD8+ T cells sorted from blood, sampled at week 0. These receptors were collected from a human donor with alopecia areata.

The gene calls are TRBV4-1 and TRBJ1-5; TRBD1 aligns across 9 bases. The trim removed 4 bases at V and 6 bases at J, leaving 10 bases unmatched. Germline CDR1 is MGHRA and CDR2 is YSYEKL. The CDR3 has 16 amino acids. CDR3 in DNA: TGCGCCAGCAGCCCACATACAGGGGGCAGGGGTCAGCCCCAGCATTTT. It yields the protein CASSPHTGGRGQPQHF.

The gene calls are TRBV27 and TRBJ2-5, with 10 positions matching TRBD1. The CDR3 is 15 residues long. Germline lookup yields CDR1 MNHEY and CDR2 SMNVEV (reference sequence). The V and J ends lost 2 bases and 6 bases, in that order; junction bases with no gene match: 6. The CDR3 here is CASSLIGTGVQTQYF. CDR3 nucleotide sequence: TGTGCCAGCAGTTTAATCGGGACAGGGGTGCAGACCCAGTACTTC.

The chain recombines TRBV29-1 with TRBJ2-5; perhaps D is TRBD1 or TRBD2 (6 bases each). The CDR3 runs 13 residues. V was clipped by 3 bases and J by 5 bases, with 13 bases between them. Germline-derived CDR1 and CDR2 are SQVTM and ANQGSEA. The CDR3 DNA is TGCAGCGTTGATCACGGGGGCAGGGAGACCCAGTACTTC. Residues: CSVDHGGRETQYF.

The rearrangement uses TRBV27 and TRBJ2-5; possibly TRBD2 for D (6 bases). The CDR3 has 14 amino acids. CDR1 is MNHEY and CDR2 is SMNVEV in the germline V gene (reference sequence). Deletions cut 2 bases from V and 2 bases from J, with 9 bases between. The CDR3 sequence is CASSLLGGQETQYF. CDR3 DNA sequence: TGTGCCAGCAGTTTACTCGGGGGACAAGAGACCCAGTACTTC.

Here the CDR3 reads CASKAGLHTEAFF. CDR3 in DNA: TGTGCCAGCAAGGCGGGGCTGCACACTGAAGCTTTCTTT. The chain recombines TRBV6-6 with TRBJ1-1, with D tentatively TRBD1 (5 bases). V was trimmed by 7 bases and J by 3 bases, leaving 12 bases between them. CDR3 size: 13 residues. Looked up from germline, CDR1 is MNHNY and CDR2 is SVGAGI (reference sequence).

This clone was seen only a few times. V is TRBV4-1 and J is TRBJ1-1; 8 nucleotides agree with TRBD1. Germline CDR1 is MGHRA and CDR2 is YSYEKL. The CDR3 length is 15 residues. The V gene end was trimmed by 1 base and the J gene end by 1 base; junction bases not matched to a gene: 2. In nucleotides, the CDR3 is TGCGCCAGCAGCCAAGCCGGGACAGGGAACACTGAAGCTTTCTTT. It codes for CASSQAGTGNTEAFF.

The chain carries TRBV2 and TRBJ2-5; the D is unclear. The CDR3 is made up of 15 amino acids. Germline CDR1 is SNHLY and CDR2 is FYNNEI. Trimming stripped 1 base from V and 1 base from J, with 10 bases between. The CDR3 loop is CASSEGGPTQETQYF. The CDR3 bases are TGTGCCAGCAGTGAAGGAGGCCCCACCCAAGAGACCCAGTACTTC.

This sequence joins TRBV29-1 and TRBJ1-2; D is unresolved. V gave up 6 bases and J gave up 4 bases, with 12 bases separating them. CDR3 size: 12 residues. CDR1 and CDR2 (germline): SQVTM, ANQGSEA. The CDR3, as DNA: TGCAGCGTCGTGGACCGCCTCTATGGCTACACCTTC. It codes for CSVVDRLYGYTF.

This chain uses TRBV4-1 with TRBJ2-7; D might be TRBD1 (5 bases). The ends were cut back, 1 base at V and 3 bases at J, with 10 bases in the middle. The CDR3 extends over 14 amino acids. Germline values: CDR1 MGHRA, CDR2 YSYEKL. The CDR3 region is CASSQGGEDYEQYF. CDR3 DNA sequence: TGCGCCAGCAGCCAAGGGGGCGAGGACTACGAGCAGTACTTC.

This clone was observed a few times. The rearrangement uses TRBV9 and TRBJ1-1; D unresolved. The CDR3 spans 13 residues. V gave up 3 bases and J gave up 4 bases, with 10 bases separating them. Germline CDR1 reads SGDLS; CDR2 reads YYNGEE. The CDR3 sequence is CASSAERGTEAFF. The CDR3 region has the DNA TGTGCCAGCAGCGCAGAAAGAGGCACTGAAGCTTTCTTT.

This clone has just a few counts. V usage is TRBV4-3 and J usage is TRBJ2-2; 8 bases align to TRBD2. Germline V CDR1 and CDR2: LGHNA, YSLEER. The CDR3 spans 16 residues. Germline trimming cut 0 bases from V and 6 bases from J; bases unmatched to any gene: 6. The CDR3: CASSQDTGGPAGELFF. The CDR3, as DNA: TGCGCCAGCAGCCAAGATACGGGGGGGCCCGCCGGGGAGCTGTTTTTT.

This clone turned up a few times. The chain combines TRBV29-1 with TRBJ1-1; D gene ambiguous. The CDR3 covers 11 residues. CDR1 and CDR2 from the germline V gene are SQVTM and ANQGSEA. Deletions cut 4 bases from V and 0 bases from J, with 3 bases between. CDR3 protein: CSVVLNTEAFF. The CDR3 bases are TGCAGCGTTGTCCTGAACACTGAAGCTTTCTTT.

The chain recombines TRBV4-1 with TRBJ1-1; tentative D call: TRBD1 (5 bases). Per the germline V gene, CDR1 is MGHRA and CDR2 is YSYEKL. Trimming removed 4 bases from V and 2 bases from J, with 8 bases in between. This CDR3 spans 13 amino acids. The CDR3 is CASSPRTNTEAFF. The CDR3 DNA reads TGCGCCAGCAGCCCTCGGACAAACACTGAAGCTTTCTTT.

The chain links TRBV5-4 to TRBJ1-4, with D perhaps TRBD1 (5 bases). Germline CDR1 is SGHNT and CDR2 is YYREEE (reference sequence). The CDR3 has 15 amino acids. Trimming took off 0 bases at V and 3 bases at J, with 9 bases between the two ends. CDR3 in amino acids: CASSLGDVPNEKLFF. The CDR3 nucleotides are TGTGCCAGCAGCTTGGGGGACGTGCCTAATGAAAAACTGTTTTTT.

V gene TRBV27 combines with J gene TRBJ1-1, with 7 bases lining up with TRBD1. This CDR3 spans 13 amino acids. CDR1 MNHEY and CDR2 SMNVEV come from the germline V gene (reference sequence). After removal of 2 bases from V and 9 bases from J, the junction contained 6 bases not matched to a gene. In DNA, the CDR3 is TGTGCCAGCAGTTTACTACGGACAGGCAAAGCTTTCTTT. This codes for CASSLLRTGKAFF.

Concerning this clone: The sample carries other DNA sequences with the same CDR3. The chain employs TRBV5-6 and TRBJ1-1, with D possibly TRBD1 on 5 matching bases. Germline V lookup: CDR1 SGHDT, CDR2 YYEEEE. With 4 bases removed from V and 2 bases from J, the gap between germline ends came to 9 bases. The CDR3 spans 13 residues. CDR3 nucleotide sequence: TGTGCCAGCAGCCCGACAGAAAACACTGAAGCTTTCTTT. Protein: CASSPTENTEAFF. Combining the CDR3 with reference TRBV5-6 and TRBJ1-1 gives the whole variable domain DAGVTQSPTHLIKTRGQQVTLRCSPKSGHDTVSWYQQALGQGPQFIFQYYEEEERQRGNFPDRFSGHQFPNYSSELNVNALLLGDSALYLCASSPTENTEAFFGQGTRLTVV.

This clone is a singleton in its sample. The genes are TRBV30 and TRBJ1-1, with D maybe TRBD1 (5 bases). Trimming removed 6 bases at V and 6 bases at J, with 14 bases between. The germline V gene encodes CDR1 GTSNPN and CDR2 SVGIG (reference sequence). This CDR3 spans 12 amino acids. The CDR3 bases are TGTGCCTGCAACCAACCGGGACCTGAAGCTTTCTTT. It yields the protein CACNQPGPEAFF.

A word on this clone: The same CDR3 also results from other DNA sequences found in this sample. The chain carries TRBV27 and TRBJ1-1; maybe TRBD1 (5 bases). The CDR3 covers 13 residues. Germline lookup yields CDR1 MNHEY and CDR2 SMNVEV (reference sequence). V gave up 9 bases and J gave up 3 bases, with 14 bases separating them. CDR3 DNA: TGTGCCAGTAGCTTGGGGCTGTACACTGAAGCTTTCTTT. Translating gives CASSLGLYTEAFF.

Concerning this clone: This sample includes further DNA sequences coding for the same CDR3. The chain uses TRBV6-5 and TRBJ2-3; TRBD2 matches at 10 bases. The V gene's germline CDR1 is MNHEY and CDR2 SVGAGI. CDR3 length: 15 residues. Trimming took 3 bases from V and 0 from J; bases not matched to a gene: 0. CDR3 region: CASSYSGGSTDTQYF. CDR3 bases: TGTGCCAGCAGTTATAGCGGGGGGAGCACAGATACGCAGTATTTT.